The 3 T cell receptor beta chains reported below all come from one sample, sequenced in a study of Graves' ophthalmopathy and Graves' hyperthyroidism. From RNA, the CDR3 regions of TCR beta chains were amplified and sequenced. First-round RT-PCR employed HTBI primers, with a second-round multiplex PCR after it. TCRdb re-derived calls from the multiplex PCR reads in MiXCR, one entry per CDR3 protein. The sample shows a few hundred thousand distinct CDR3 sequences, roughly 40% of them seen only once. Source material: peripheral blood or thyroid tissue (not recorded which). The source is an adult man with Graves' hyperthyroidism.

The table lists this clonotype with many counts. The chain links TRBV11-2 to TRBJ2-7, with TRBD1 matching 9 bases. Germline-derived CDR1 and CDR2 are SGHAT and FQNNGV. Trimming removed 3 bases from V and 5 bases from J; junction bases left unmatched: 11. CDR3 length: 16 residues. DNA for the CDR3: TGTGCCAGCAGCTTGTACCGGGACAGGGTTTGCCACGAGCAGTACTTC. This encodes CASSLYRDRVCHEQYF.

This clonotype was seen a single time. Sequence at one end of the junction differs from germline and may be a read error. The chain uses TRBV11-1 and TRBJ2-6; a weak D match, TRBD1 (6 bases). The germline V gene encodes CDR1 SGHAT and CDR2 FQDESV (reference sequence). The CDR3 is made up of 14 amino acids. CDR3 bases: TGTGCCAGCAGCTTAGCCCTAGGGGGCAACGTCCTGACTTTC. Residues: CASSLALGGNVLTF.

Of note for this clonotype: A much larger clone is a single base away; this may be a read error. V gene TRBV15 combines with J gene TRBJ1-3, with D maybe TRBD1 (5 bases). CDR1 is LNHNV, CDR2 YYDKDF, per germline (reference sequence). This CDR3 region has 15 residues. In nucleotides, the CDR3 is TGTGCCACCAGCAGAGGTCCCCAGGGAGAGAACAGCATATATTTT. It yields the protein CATSRGPQGENSIYF.